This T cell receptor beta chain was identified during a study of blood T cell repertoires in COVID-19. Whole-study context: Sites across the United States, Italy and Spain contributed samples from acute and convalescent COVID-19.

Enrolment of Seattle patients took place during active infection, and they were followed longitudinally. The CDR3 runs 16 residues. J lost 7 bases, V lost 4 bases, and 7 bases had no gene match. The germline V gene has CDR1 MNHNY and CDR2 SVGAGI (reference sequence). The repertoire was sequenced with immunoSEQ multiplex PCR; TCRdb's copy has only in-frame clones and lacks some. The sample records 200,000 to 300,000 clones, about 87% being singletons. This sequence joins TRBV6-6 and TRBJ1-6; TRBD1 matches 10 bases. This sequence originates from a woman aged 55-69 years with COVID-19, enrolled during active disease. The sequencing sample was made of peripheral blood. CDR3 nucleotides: TGTGCCAGCAGTTTCCGGACAGGGGGTTACAATTCACCCCTCCACTTT. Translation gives CASSFRTGGYNSPLHF.